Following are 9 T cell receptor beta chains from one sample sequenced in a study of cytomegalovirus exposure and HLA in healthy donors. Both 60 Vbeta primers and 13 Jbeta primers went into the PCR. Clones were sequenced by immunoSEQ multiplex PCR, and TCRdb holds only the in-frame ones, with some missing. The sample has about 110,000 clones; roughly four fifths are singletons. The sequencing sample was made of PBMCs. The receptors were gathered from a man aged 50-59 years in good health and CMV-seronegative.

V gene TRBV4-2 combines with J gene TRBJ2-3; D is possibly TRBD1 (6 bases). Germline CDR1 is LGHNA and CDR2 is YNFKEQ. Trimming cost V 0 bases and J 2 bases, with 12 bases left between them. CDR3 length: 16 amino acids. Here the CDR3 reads CASSQEGQTDTDTQYF. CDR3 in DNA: TGTGCCAGCAGCCAAGAGGGACAAACAGACACAGATACGCAGTATTTT.

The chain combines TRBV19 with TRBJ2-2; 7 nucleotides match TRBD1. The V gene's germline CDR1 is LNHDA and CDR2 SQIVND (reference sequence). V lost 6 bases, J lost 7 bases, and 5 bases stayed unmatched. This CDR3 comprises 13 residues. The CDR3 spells CASRHRGSGELFF. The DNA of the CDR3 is TGTGCCAGTAGACACAGGGGAAGCGGGGAGCTGTTTTTT.

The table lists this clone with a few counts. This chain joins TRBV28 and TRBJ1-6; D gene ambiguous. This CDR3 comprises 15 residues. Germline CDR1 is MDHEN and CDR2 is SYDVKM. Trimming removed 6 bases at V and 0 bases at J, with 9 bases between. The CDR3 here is CASRGSSSYNSPLHF. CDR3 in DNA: TGTGCCAGCAGGGGCTCGAGCTCCTATAATTCACCCCTCCACTTT. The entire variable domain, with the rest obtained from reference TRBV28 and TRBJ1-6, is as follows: DVKVTQSSRYLVKRTGEKVFLECVQDMDHENMFWYRQDPGLGLRLIYFSYDVKMKEKGDIPEGYSVSREKKERFSLILESASTNQTSMYLCASRGSSSYNSPLHFGNGTRLTVT.

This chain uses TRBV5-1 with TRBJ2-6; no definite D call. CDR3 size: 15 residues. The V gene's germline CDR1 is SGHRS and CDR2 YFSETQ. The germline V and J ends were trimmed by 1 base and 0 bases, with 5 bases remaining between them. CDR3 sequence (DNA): TGCGCCAGCAGCTTGTCAAACTCTGGGGCCAACGTCCTGACTTTC. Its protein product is CASSLSNSGANVLTF.

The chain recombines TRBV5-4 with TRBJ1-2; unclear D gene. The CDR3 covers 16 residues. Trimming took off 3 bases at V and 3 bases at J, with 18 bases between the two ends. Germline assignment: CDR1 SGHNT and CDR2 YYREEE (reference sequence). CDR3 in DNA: TGTGCCAGCAGCTCGGAACCGACGGCTGCGGACTATGGCTACACCTTC. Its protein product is CASSSEPTAADYGYTF.

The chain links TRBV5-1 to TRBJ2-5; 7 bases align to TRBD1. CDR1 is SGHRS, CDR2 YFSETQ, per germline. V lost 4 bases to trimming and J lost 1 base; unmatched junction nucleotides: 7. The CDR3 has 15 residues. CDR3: CASSRDSYSQETQYF. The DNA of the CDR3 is TGCGCCAGCAGCCGGGACAGCTACTCCCAAGAGACCCAGTACTTC.

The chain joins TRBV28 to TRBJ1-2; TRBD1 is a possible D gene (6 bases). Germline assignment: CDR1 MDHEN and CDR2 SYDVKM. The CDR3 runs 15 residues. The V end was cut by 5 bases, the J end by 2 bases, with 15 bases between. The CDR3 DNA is TGTGCCAGCAGTACGACCAGGGGCCCAAACTATGGCTACACCTTC. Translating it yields CASSTTRGPNYGYTF.

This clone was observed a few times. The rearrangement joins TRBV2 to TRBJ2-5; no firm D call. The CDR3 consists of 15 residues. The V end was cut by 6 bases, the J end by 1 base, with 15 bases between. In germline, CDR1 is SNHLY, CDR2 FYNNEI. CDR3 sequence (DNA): TGTGCCAGCAGACCAAGTGGCGGCAGCCAAGAGACCCAGTACTTC. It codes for CASRPSGGSQETQYF.

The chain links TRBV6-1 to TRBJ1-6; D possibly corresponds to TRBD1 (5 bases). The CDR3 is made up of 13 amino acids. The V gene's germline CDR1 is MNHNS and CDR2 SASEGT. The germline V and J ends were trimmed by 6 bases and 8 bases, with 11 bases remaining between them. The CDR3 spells CASRGAFDSPLHF. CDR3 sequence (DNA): TGTGCCAGCAGAGGGGCCTTTGATTCACCCCTCCACTTT.